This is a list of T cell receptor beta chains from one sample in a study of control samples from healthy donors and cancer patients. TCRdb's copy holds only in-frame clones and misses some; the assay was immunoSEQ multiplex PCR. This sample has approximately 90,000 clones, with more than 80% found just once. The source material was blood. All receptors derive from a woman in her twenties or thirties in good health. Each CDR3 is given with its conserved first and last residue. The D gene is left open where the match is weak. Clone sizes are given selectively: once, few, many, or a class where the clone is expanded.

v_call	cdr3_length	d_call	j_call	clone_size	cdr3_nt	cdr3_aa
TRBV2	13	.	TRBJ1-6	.	TGTGCCAGCAGATTAGGGGTTGGTTCACCCCTCCACTTT	CASRLGVGSPLHF
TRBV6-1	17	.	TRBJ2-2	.	TGTGCCAGCAGTGCGCGCCGTTCCGTCGCGAACACCGGGGAGCTGTTTTTT	CASSARRSVANTGELFF
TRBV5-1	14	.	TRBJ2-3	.	TGCGCCAGCAGCTTTGTGGACACCACAGATACGCAGTATTTT	CASSFVDTTDTQYF
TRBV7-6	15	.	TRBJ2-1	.	TGTGCCAGCAGCTTAGAGGGACTTCCTAGGAGGGAGCAGTTCTTC	CASSLEGLPRREQFF
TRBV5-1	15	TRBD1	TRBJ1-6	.	TGCGCCAGCAGCGCCGGACAGGGGTTAGGTTCACCCCTCCACTTT	CASSAGQGLGSPLHF
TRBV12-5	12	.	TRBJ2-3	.	TGTGCTAGTGGTTTGGAGTCAGATACGCAGTATTTT	CASGLESDTQYF
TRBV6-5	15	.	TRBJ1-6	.	TGTGCCAGCAGTACCGACAGAGCCTTTGGTTCACCCCTCCACTTT	CASSTDRAFGSPLHF
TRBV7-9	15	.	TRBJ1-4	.	TGTGCCAGCAGCGGGACCATCGTTCGTGGGGGCAAACTGTTTTTT	CASSGTIVRGGKLFF
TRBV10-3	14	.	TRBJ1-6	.	TGTGCCATCAGTGAGGACAGCTATAATTCACCCCTCCACTTT	CAISEDSYNSPLHF
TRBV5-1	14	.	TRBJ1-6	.	TGCGCCAGCAGCTTGGAGGGGGAGAATTCACCCCTCCACTTT	CASSLEGENSPLHF
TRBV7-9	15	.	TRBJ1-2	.	TGTGCCAGCAGCCTGAACAGGGCCACCTATTATGGCTACACCTTC	CASSLNRATYYGYTF
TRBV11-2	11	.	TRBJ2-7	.	TGTGCCAGCAGCCGAGGCTACGAGCAGTACTTC	CASSRGYEQYF
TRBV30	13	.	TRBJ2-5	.	TGTGCCTGGAGTGTACAACCTAAAGAGACCCAGTACTTC	CAWSVQPKETQYF
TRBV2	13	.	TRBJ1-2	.	TGTGCCAGCAGGGGGGAAGGGAACTATGGCTACACCTTC	CASRGEGNYGYTF
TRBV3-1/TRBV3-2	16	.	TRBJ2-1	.	TGTGCCAGCAGCCACCCCCTTGGGAGCTCCTACAATGAGCAGTTCTTC	CASSHPLGSSYNEQFF
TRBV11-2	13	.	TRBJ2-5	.	TGTGCCAGCAGCTTAGCGTACCAAGAGACCCAGTACTTC	CASSLAYQETQYF
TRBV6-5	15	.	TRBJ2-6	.	TGTGCCAGCAGTTATGGAAACTCTGGGGCCAACGTCCTGACTTTC	CASSYGNSGANVLTF
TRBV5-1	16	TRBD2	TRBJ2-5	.	TGCGCCAGCAGCTTGGGGACTAGCCGGGGGGGAGAGACCCAGTACTTC	CASSLGTSRGGETQYF
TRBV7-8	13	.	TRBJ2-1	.	TGTGCCAGCAGCTCCGATCACAGTGCCCCGCAGTTCTTC	CASSSDHSAPQFF
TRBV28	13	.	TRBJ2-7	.	TGTGCCAGCAGTTTAGCGGGATTAGACGAGCAGTACTTC	CASSLAGLDEQYF
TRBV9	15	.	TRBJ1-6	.	TGTGCCAGCAGCGTAGGACAGGACCTAACTGCGCCCCTCCACTTT	CASSVGQDLTAPLHF
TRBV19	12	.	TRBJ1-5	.	TGTGCCAGTAGCAGTTTCAATCAGCCCCAGCATTTT	CASSSFNQPQHF
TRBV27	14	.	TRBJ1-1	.	TGTGCCAGCAGTTTTTCGTCAGGGTACACTGAAGCTTTCTTT	CASSFSSGYTEAFF
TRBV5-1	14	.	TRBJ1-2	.	TGCGCCAGCAGCTTGGGACAGGAGAACTATGGCTACACCTTC	CASSLGQENYGYTF
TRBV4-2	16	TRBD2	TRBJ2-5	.	TGTGCCAGCAGCCAAGATTTAGCGGGATTGGAAGAGACCCAGTACTTC	CASSQDLAGLEETQYF
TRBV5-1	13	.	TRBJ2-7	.	TGCGCCAGCAGCGCAGGGACTTCATACGAGCAGTACTTC	CASSAGTSYEQYF
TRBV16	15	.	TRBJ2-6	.	TGTGCCAGCAGCCAACCATTGGGCGGGGCCAACGTCCTGACTTTC	CASSQPLGGANVLTF
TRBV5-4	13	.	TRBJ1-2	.	TGTGCCAGCAGCCCGGGACACCCCTATGGCTACACCTTC	CASSPGHPYGYTF
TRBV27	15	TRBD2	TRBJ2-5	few	TGTGCCAGCACTCCTCGCGGGAGGGGATGGGAGACCCAGTACTTC	CASTPRGRGWETQYF
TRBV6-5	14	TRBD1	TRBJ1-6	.	TGTGCCAGCAGCAGCCCGGGACAGAATTCACCCCTCCACTTT	CASSSPGQNSPLHF
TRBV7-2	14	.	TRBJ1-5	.	TGTGCCAGCAGCTTGGACAGTAGCAATCAGCCCCAGCATTTT	CASSLDSSNQPQHF
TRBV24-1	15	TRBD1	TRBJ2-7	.	TGTGCCACCACTCTTCGAAGGGGACAGATCTACGAGCAGTACTTC	CATTLRRGQIYEQYF
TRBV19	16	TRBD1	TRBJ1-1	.	TGTGCCAGTACCCATCAACGGACAGGGAGGCTCACTGAAGCTTTCTTT	CASTHQRTGRLTEAFF
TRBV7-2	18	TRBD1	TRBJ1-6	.	TGTGCCAGCAGCCCGACAGGGGTCGTGTTCTCCTATAATTCACCCCTCCACTTT	CASSPTGVVFSYNSPLHF
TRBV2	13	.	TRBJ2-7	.	TGTGCCAGCAGCGGGGACACCACCTACGAGCAGTACTTC	CASSGDTTYEQYF
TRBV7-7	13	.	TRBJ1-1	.	TGTGCTAGCAGCCTCAGGACGAACACTGAAGCTTTCTTT	CASSLRTNTEAFF
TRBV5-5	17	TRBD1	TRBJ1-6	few	TGTGCCAGCAGCTTGCGACAGGGGAGCTCCTATAATTCACCCCTCCACTTT	CASSLRQGSSYNSPLHF
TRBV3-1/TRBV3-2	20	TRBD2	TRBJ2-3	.	TGTGCCAGCAGCCAAGGCCAAGGAAAAAGCGGGATCGTGGGCACAGATACGCAGTATTTT	CASSQGQGKSGIVGTDTQYF
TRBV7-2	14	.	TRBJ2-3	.	TGTGCCAGCAGTGCCGTTGCTAGCACAGATACGCAGTATTTT	CASSAVASTDTQYF
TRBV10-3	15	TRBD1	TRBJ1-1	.	TGTGCCATCAGTGAACCCGGGACAGGGTTGGCTGAAGCTTTCTTT	CAISEPGTGLAEAFF